The present T cell receptor (beta chain) was sequenced within a study of cytomegalovirus exposure and HLA in healthy donors. Study-level findings and limits: Rates of TCR association differed by HLA locus in a later analysis, with DRB1 highest and HLA-C lowest.

The CDR3 extends over 20 amino acids. Note on this clone: No antigen is known for it.

Despite likely unrecorded immune exposures, the donors were nominally healthy at the time of sampling. The PCR made use of 60 Vbeta and 13 Jbeta primers. This table comes from immunoSEQ multiplex PCR, and its TCRdb copy is limited to in-frame clones, with some not included. The sample consists of 150,000 to 170,000 clones, around 74% of them appearing once. Source material: PBMCs. The rearrangement links TRBV21-1 to TRBJ2-6; the DNA was not compared with TRBD2, the D call given in the table. TRBV21-1 is deemed a pseudogene. The source of this sequence is a man aged 18 to 30 in good health and CMV-seronegative. CDR3 sequence (DNA): TGTGCCAGCAGCAAACGAAACGGGGGGGCCGCCTCCTCTGGGGCCAACGTCCTGACTTTC. Amino acid sequence: CASSKRNGGAASSGANVLTF.